This record covers a single TCR beta chain. Its target antigen remains unknown. No much larger clonotype is one base removed from it; base qualities were not supplied. According to the germline V gene (reference sequence), CDR1 reads LNHDA and CDR2 reads SQIVND. V ends up 2 bases short and J 10 bases short, with an unmatched junction base count of 9. The CDR3 measures 14 amino acids from cysteine to phenylalanine. Only CDR3 DNA is held: 42 bases, read in frame from base 1. The data originate from a study of T cell responses to AZD1222 COVID-19 vaccine (dated by TCRdb to the early 2020s). Looking at the study overall: TCR sequencing covered roughly 230 trial participants: some 210 given two doses of AZD1222 and approximately 25 given two doses of MenACWY control vaccine. Trial participants were enrolled by age into subgroups of 18-55, 56-69 and 70-plus years, and roughly 150, 30 and 60 TCR-sequenced participants, respectively, were included in these subgroups.

The CDR3 regions of human TCRbeta chains were subjected to immunosequencing. Per the source publication's procedure: TCRs in the repertoires were compared against a reference library of SARS-CoV-2-specific TCRs that had been generated with the MIRA antigen-specificity platform. Breadth meant the fraction of unique TCRs that were SARS-CoV-2-associated, whereas depth meant the fraction of total T cells that were SARS-CoV-2-associated. Each spike-specific TCR was assigned to its reactive spike region and to a CD4 or CD8 class using the MIRA data. Log10-transformed breadth and depth values were compared by one-way ANOVA with Sidak's multiple comparisons tests. TCRdb took this table from immuneACCESS and kept in-frame rearrangements with V and J called. Such tables lack part of the clones; where checked against another copy, unresolved V genes explain under half of the gap, and the rest is unexplained. The V and J calls and clone size were taken over from that table, and D and trimming were inferred from the DNA. For this sample there are approximately 150,000 clones; around 89% appear just once. The ten largest clones capture 3.5% to 5.5% of the sample.

Results the study describes overall, beyond this receptor: Most participants were white British and females outnumbered males, and the authors suggested that clonal diversity may have been underestimated. Nearly half of unique spike-specific TCRs reportedly recognized epitopes outside regions mutated in the B.1.351 and B.1.1.7 variants. The whole spike protein was spanned by vaccine-associated CD4 TCRs, and dominant responses were seen in regions 160-218 and 743-854. Because no samples from the day 14 peak response were available, repertoires could be characterized only after the peak T cell response. After two AZD1222 doses, spike-specific TCR breadth and depth were significantly higher than at day 0 and than in MenACWY recipients. Conclusions about previously exposed vaccinees were limited because only a handful of AZD1222 recipients were SARS-CoV-2 seropositive at baseline. In the small 56-69-year group, the increase in depth fell short of significance, most likely because of low power.

Read against the paper, the sample's time point label means: about 28 days (+/-7) after the second vaccine dose. This sample's treatment or condition label indicates: meningococcal conjugate vaccine given as trial control. Vaccinee samples were obtained from the UK trials COV001 and COV002, which included a single-blind randomized controlled phase 2/3 trial of AZD1222 (ChAdOx1 nCoV-19) in healthy adults. Trial participant PBMC samples were collected at day 0 and day 28 after the second dose for TCRbeta chain sequencing. The material was peripheral blood, obtained 28 days after the second dose of the MenACWY control vaccine. This TCR came from an adult who received the MenACWY meningococcal vaccine as a control. This receptor chain uses TRBV19 and TRBJ1-1; 8 middle bases align to TRBD1. The CDR3 has the sequence CASSITGGNNRAFF. The DNA is as follows: TGTGCCAGTAGTATAACAGGGGGGAATAACAGAGCTTTCTTT.